This T cell receptor beta chain was captured by sequencing in a study of blood T cell repertoires in COVID-19 (dated by TCRdb to 2018 to 2021). Concerning the study at large: Samples covering the acute and convalescent phases of COVID-19 were provided by collaborators in the United States, Italy and Spain. The samples were drawn from two sources: the first 160 participants of the ongoing ImmuneRACE study, and 1,000 to 1,500 subjects contributed by 6 global collaborators. A freely available public database, intended as a resource for researchers studying the immune response to SARS-CoV-2, is where the repertoires were released. The prospective study material was composed of cDNA or gDNA derived from T cells, B-cell-depleted T cells, or PBMCs. Where available, HLA class I and class II types were taken from metadata supplied by the sample provider and were not determined by assay-based typing. A de-identified subject ID, COVID-19 status, age in years and sex were almost always included in the sample metadata. Deeply sampled blood TCRbeta repertoires from subjects exposed to, actively infected with, or recovered from COVID-19 were included in the dataset.

CDR1 SNHLY and CDR2 FYNNEI were looked up in the germline V gene. V is reduced by 5 bases and J by 2 bases, leaving a spacing of 9 bases between them. The CDR3 holds 13 amino acids from the cysteine to the phenylalanine. Solely the CDR3 DNA is kept, with 39 bases framed from the first base. Here is what the overall study found, with its caveats: The quantity of clinical and demographic metadata differed by source and by participant and was supplied without curation.

Whole blood was collected in K2EDTA tubes by collaborating institutions according to the institutions' own protocols. Collaborator samples were shipped for TCRbeta analysis as frozen whole blood, isolated PBMCs, or DNA extracted from either sample type. TCRbeta CDR3 regions were amplified from genomic DNA by means of the immunoSEQ Assay, a bias-controlled multiplex PCR. On the authors' methods: The number of nucleated cells in each sample was estimated by amplification of reference gene primers within the assay. To quantify the absolute abundance of each unique TCRbeta CDR3 rearrangement, sequence reads were collapsed and filtered. For each sample, productive Simpson clonality was calculated as the square root of Simpson's diversity index over productive rearrangements. In TCRdb, the immuneACCESS table is reduced to in-frame sequences with V and J assigned. These tables do not hold every clone; where another copy was compared, an unresolved V gene accounts for under half, and the others remain unexplained. V, J and clone size reflect that table, while D and trimming were determined from the DNA. The sample yields 300,000 or so clones; 86% were counted once. About 1.6% of the sample is taken by the ten largest.

Worth noting for this clone: The target of this receptor is not known. Base qualities were left out, and no much larger clone turns up one base away.

This clonotype was obtained from a woman between 45 and 60 years old with acute or convalescent COVID-19. Sequencing was carried out using peripheral blood. This receptor chain uses TRBV2 and TRBJ1-2, and the D gene may be TRBD1, 6 bases matching. The sequenced DNA is TGTGCCAGCAGTAGGGACATCAACTATGGCTACACCTTC. The encoded protein is CASSRDINYGYTF.